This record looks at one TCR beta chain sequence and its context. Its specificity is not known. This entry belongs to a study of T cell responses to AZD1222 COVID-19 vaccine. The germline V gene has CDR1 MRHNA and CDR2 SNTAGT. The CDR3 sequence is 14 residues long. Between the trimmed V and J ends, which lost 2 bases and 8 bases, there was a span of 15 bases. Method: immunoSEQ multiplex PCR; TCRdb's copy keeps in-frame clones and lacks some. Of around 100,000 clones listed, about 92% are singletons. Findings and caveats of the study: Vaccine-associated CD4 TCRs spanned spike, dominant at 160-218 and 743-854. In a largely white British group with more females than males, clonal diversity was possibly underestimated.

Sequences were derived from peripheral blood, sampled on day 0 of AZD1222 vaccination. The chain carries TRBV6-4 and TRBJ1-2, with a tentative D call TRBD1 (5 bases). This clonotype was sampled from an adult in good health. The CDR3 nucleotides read TGTGCCAGCAGTGACCGTGGGTGGGGCGGAGGCTACACCTTC. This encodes CASSDRGWGGGYTF.